This TCR beta chain was sequenced in a study of identical twins. Findings and limits, study-wide: Within beta out-of-frame sequences, the excess sharing observed between twins was weaker. A cross-sectional statistical analysis, not follow-up of the same donors, supported the conclusions. Insertions were reduced in abundant cord blood beta clonotypes but not in memory repertoires.

TCRdb re-called the 5' RACE reads with MiXCR, one entry per CDR3 protein. The sample lists hundreds of thousands of distinct CDR3 sequences, roughly 6.2% seen once, with roughly 1.8% in the top ten. The V and J ends lost 3 bases and 5 bases, in that order; junction bases with no gene match: 3. Germline V gene lookup returns CDR1 KGHDR and CDR2 SFDVKD. CDR3 length: 16 amino acids. Concerning this clonotype itself: The antigen remains undetermined.

The chain has TRBV24-1 and TRBJ2-3; 14 bases agree with TRBD2. This TCR came from a man between 18 and 35 years old in good health. Sequences were obtained from naive T cells sorted from blood. The CDR3 DNA is TGTGCCACCAGTGATCCCGGGACTAGCGGGAGAGATACGCAGTATTTT. Its protein product is CATSDPGTSGRDTQYF.